The present TCR beta chain was sequenced within a study of cytomegalovirus exposure and HLA in healthy donors. Study-level points and caveats: It is likely that the observed cluster of highly shared sequence variants was a sequencing artifact.

PCR used 60 Vbeta primers and 13 Jbeta primers. Only in-frame clones appear in the TCRdb table, and some are missing; sequencing was by immunoSEQ multiplex PCR. The sample holds around 63,000 clones; less than 80% are singletons and the top ten take over 7.5%. Notes on this clone: Its matching antigen is unknown.

The germline gives CDR1 SGHRS, CDR2 YFSETQ. There are 13 residues in the CDR3. V was clipped by 3 bases and J by 5 bases; unmatched bases: 4. The sequence was obtained from a man aged 60 to 69 in good health and CMV-seropositive. The gene calls are TRBV5-1 and TRBJ2-5; TRBD1 agrees at 7 bases. Sequencing was done on a sample of PBMCs. DNA for the CDR3: TGCGCCAGCAGCTATGACAGGGATGAGACCCAGTACTTC. Translation: CASSYDRDETQYF.